The T cell receptor beta chain under discussion was sequenced for a study of blood T cell repertoires in COVID-19. Overall study: COVID-19 samples from acute and convalescent phases originated in the United States, Italy and Spain. T cells, B-cell-depleted T cells, or PBMCs provided the cDNA or gDNA that served as material.

This clone showed up just a few times. Source study methods: Amplification from reference gene primers served as the basis for estimated nucleated cell counts. TCRdb's table, derived via immunoSEQ multiplex PCR, lists solely in-frame clones and lacks some. The DNA was the basis for D and trimming; V, J and clone size are from that table. The sample contains some 130,000 clones, roughly 80% of which appear only once. This CDR3 has 14 amino acids. Per germline, CDR1 SGHDN and CDR2 FVKESK. J lost 1 base, V lost 4 bases, and 3 bases had no gene match. Sample: peripheral blood. This receptor was obtained from a woman aged 30 to 39 who had recovered from COVID-19. The chain joins TRBV14 to TRBJ1-1; 7 nucleotides align to TRBD1. Here the CDR3 DNA reads TGTGCCAGCAGCCTACGGGACAGGAACACTGAAGCTTTCTTT. Protein: CASSLRDRNTEAFF.